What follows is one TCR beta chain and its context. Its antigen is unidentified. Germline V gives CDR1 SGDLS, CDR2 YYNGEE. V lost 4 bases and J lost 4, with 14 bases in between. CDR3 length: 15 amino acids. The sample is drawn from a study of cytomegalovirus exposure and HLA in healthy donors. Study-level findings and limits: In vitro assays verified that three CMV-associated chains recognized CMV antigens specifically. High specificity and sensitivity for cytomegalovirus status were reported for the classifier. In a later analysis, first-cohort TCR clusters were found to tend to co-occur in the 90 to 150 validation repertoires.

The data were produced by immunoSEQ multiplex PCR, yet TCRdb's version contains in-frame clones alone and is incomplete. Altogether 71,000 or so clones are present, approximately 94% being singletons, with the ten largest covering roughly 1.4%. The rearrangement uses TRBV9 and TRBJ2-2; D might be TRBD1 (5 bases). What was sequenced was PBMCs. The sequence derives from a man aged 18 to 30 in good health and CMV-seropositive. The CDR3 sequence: CASSIGQGPTGELFF. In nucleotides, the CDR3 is TGTGCCAGCAGCATAGGTCAGGGTCCCACCGGGGAGCTGTTTTTT.